This entry lists 13 T cell receptor beta chains sequenced from one sample in a study of T cells in Graves' hyperthyroidism and ophthalmopathy. TCR beta CDR3 region amplification was performed from RNA transcripts. TCR CDR3 regions were first amplified by RT-PCR with HTBI primers. In TCRdb, the multiplex PCR reads were re-called with MiXCR into one record per CDR3 protein. Of approximately 430,000 distinct CDR3 sequences in the sample, 14% to 15% were seen once. The source material was blood. The receptors come from a man between 18 and 29 years old with Graves' ophthalmopathy.

This rearrangement joins TRBV30 to TRBJ2-1; the D is unclear. The V gene lost 0 bases and the J gene lost 5 bases, with 14 bases spanning the gap. The CDR3 totals 15 residues. The germline CDR1 and CDR2 sequences are GTSNPN and SVGIG (reference sequence). The CDR3 bases are TGTGCCTGGAGTGTACCGGAGATCTACCACAATGAGCAGTTCTTC. This gives the protein CAWSVPEIYHNEQFF.

This clonotype was seen repeatedly, ten times or more. The V call is TRBV20-1, the J call TRBJ2-3; 11 bases fit TRBD2. The length of the CDR3 is 14 residues. Trimming at V came to 3 bases and at J to 4 bases, leaving 3 bases not matched to a gene. From germline, CDR1 is DFQATT and CDR2 SNEGSKA (reference sequence). This CDR3 is CSARLLAGADTQYF. CDR3 bases: TGCAGTGCTAGGCTACTAGCGGGGGCAGATACGCAGTATTTT.

The table lists this clonotype with many counts. The chain links TRBV18 to TRBJ1-3; D gene unclear. V lost 0 bases and J 2 bases, leaving 5 bases between the germline ends. CDR1 KGHSH and CDR2 LQKENI come from the germline V gene. The CDR3 covers 14 residues. The CDR3 region is CASSPPGTGNTIYF. CDR3 DNA: TGTGCCAGCTCACCACCAGGGACTGGAAACACCATATATTTT.

This clonotype showed up many times. The rearrangement links TRBV20-1 to TRBJ2-1, with 9 bases matching TRBD2. CDR3 length: 15 residues. Trimming cost V 6 bases and J 0 bases; bases outside gene matches: 6. CDR1 DFQATT and CDR2 SNEGSKA come from the germline V gene (reference sequence). Here the CDR3 reads CSAEPGLASYNEQFF. CDR3 sequence (DNA): TGCAGTGCGGAGCCGGGACTAGCCTCCTACAATGAGCAGTTCTTC.

This clonotype was counted once. The rearrangement joins TRBV7-9 to TRBJ1-2, with 10 positions matching TRBD1. Germline values: CDR1 SEHNR, CDR2 FQNEAQ (reference sequence). J gave up 4 bases and V 1 base, and 6 bases lay outside the gene matches. The CDR3 loop spans 16 amino acids. CDR3 sequence: CASSLEPGQGGYGYTF. As DNA, the CDR3 is TGTGCCAGCAGCTTAGAGCCCGGACAGGGGGGCTATGGCTACACCTTC.

This clonotype came up a few times. The chain joins TRBV24-1 to TRBJ2-5; 11 bases line up with TRBD1. There are 16 residues in the CDR3. V gave up 3 bases and J gave up 5 bases; unmatched junction bases: 7. Germline V gene sequence: CDR1 KGHDR, CDR2 SFDVKD. CDR3 sequence reads: CATSDVGQGGRETQYF. DNA for the CDR3: TGTGCCACCAGTGATGTGGGACAGGGGGGCAGGGAGACCCAGTACTTC.

This clonotype has more than one count but fewer than ten. This chain joins TRBV4-3 and TRBJ2-1; maybe TRBD2 (6 bases). CDR1 is LGHNA and CDR2 is YSLEER in the germline V gene. The CDR3 is made up of 17 amino acids. Trimming left V 0 bases short and J 6 bases short, with 18 bases between. This CDR3 is CASSQDPTSLTLNEQFF. CDR3 in DNA: TGCGCCAGCAGCCAAGATCCTACTAGCTTAACCCTCAATGAGCAGTTCTTC.

A note on this clonotype: The CDR3 does not close with the conserved phenylalanine or tryptophan, likely indicating a read error. The V gene is TRBV7-8, the J gene TRBJ1-6; D is possibly TRBD1 (5 bases). The ends were cut back, 0 bases at V and 4 bases at J, with 10 bases in the middle. Germline V CDR1 and CDR2: SGHVS, FQNEAQ. The CDR3 extends over 16 amino acids. Here the CDR3 reads CASSLAWQGYNSPLHS. CDR3 DNA: TGTGCCAGCAGCTTAGCTTGGCAGGGTTATAATTCACCCCTCCACTCT.

This clonotype came up once. The chain employs TRBV5-8 and TRBJ2-3; TRBD2 aligns across 7 bases. The CDR3 sequence is 15 residues long. Losses at the gene ends were 0 bases for V and 2 bases for J; bases not matched to a gene: 3. CDR1 and CDR2 from the germline V gene are SGHTS and YDEGEE. CDR3 bases: TGTGCCAGCAGCTTGGTCAGCGGGGTCACAGATACGCAGTATTTT. Its translation: CASSLVSGVTDTQYF.

The DNA of the CDR3 is TGCAGTGCCAGCACCCAGGGAAATAGCAATCAGCCCCAGCATTTT. Protein product: CSASTQGNSNQPQHF. The V and J genes are TRBV20-1 and TRBJ1-5; the D gene is possibly TRBD1 (5 bases). CDR1 and CDR2 from the germline V gene are DFQATT and SNEGSKA (reference sequence). Trimming cost V 6 bases and J 0 bases, with 15 bases left between them. The CDR3 covers 15 residues.

At least ten counts were recorded for this clonotype. The rearrangement joins TRBV7-8 to TRBJ1-1; TRBD1 is a possible D gene (5 bases). This CDR3 is 14 amino acids long. V lost 5 bases and J 1 base, leaving 11 bases between the germline ends. Per germline, CDR1 SGHVS and CDR2 FQNEAQ. CDR3 sequence: CASSQRDGNTEAFF. CDR3 sequence (DNA): TGTGCCAGCAGCCAGCGGGACGGGAACACTGAAGCTTTCTTT. Looking up the rest from reference TRBV7-8 and TRBJ1-1 gives the full variable domain: GAGVSQSPRYKVAKRGQDVALRCDPISGHVSLFWYQQALGQGPEFLTYFQNEAQLDKSGLPSDRFFAERPEGSVSTLKIQRTQQEDSAVYLCASSQRDGNTEAFFGQGTRLTVV.

This clonotype was seen at least ten times. The chain couples TRBV5-1 to TRBJ2-7, with D perhaps assigned TRBD1 or TRBD2 (5 bases each). Germline values: CDR1 SGHRS, CDR2 YFSETQ. Trimming removed 4 bases at V and 3 bases at J, with 17 bases between. This CDR3 has 15 residues. DNA of the CDR3: TGCGCCAGCAGCCACGGGACGACCTCGGGCTACGAGCAGTACTTC. Residues: CASSHGTTSGYEQYF.

In this sample, this clonotype turned up many times. The chain joins TRBV9 to TRBJ2-5; either TRBD1 or TRBD2 may supply D (6 bases each). The CDR3 spans 16 residues. Germline V lookup: CDR1 SGDLS, CDR2 YYNGEE. The germline V and J ends were trimmed by 3 bases and 2 bases, with 17 bases remaining between them. The CDR3 region is CASSAGGGAIQETQYF. DNA of the CDR3: TGTGCCAGCAGCGCCGGAGGGGGAGCGATTCAAGAGACCCAGTACTTC. Full variable domain (rest looked up from reference TRBV9 and TRBJ2-5): DSGVTQTPKHLITATGQRVTLRCSPRSGDLSVYWYQQSLDQGLQFLIQYYNGEERAKGNILERFSAQQFPDLHSELNLSSLELGDSALYFCASSAGGGAIQETQYFGPGTRLLVL.